This T cell receptor (beta chain) was recovered during a study of beta chain features in type 1 diabetes. Across the whole study: On cell yields, gender and age, patients and healthy donors were similar. Study-wide points: Patients showed naive, central memory and Treg TCRB repertoires that appeared more similar than those of healthy donors.

The germline gives CDR1 SGHRS, CDR2 YFSETQ. This CDR3 has 11 residues. With 3 bases removed from V and 10 bases from J, the gap between germline ends came to 10 bases. It was via CD45RO/CCR7/CD25/CD127/CD95/CD27 that CD4+ naive, central memory, regulatory and stem cell-like memory cells were sorted. Purity (above 95%) was reached by all sorted populations. Only a few counts were recorded for this clone. Antigen: not known. Since all of the isolated RNA was reverse transcribed, expressed TCRB transcripts were what got sequenced. TCRdb keeps only in-frame clones here, not all; method: immunoSEQ multiplex PCR. The sample includes roughly 240,000 clones, 13% to 15% of them seen just once.

This TCR derives from a woman aged 40 to 50 in good health. The specimen sequenced was naive CD4+ T cells from blood. The J gene is TRBJ1-2, the V gene TRBV5-1, with D unclear. In DNA, the CDR3 is TGCGCCAGCAGCTCACAGAGGGACTACACCTTC. This codes for CASSSQRDYTF.